The rows below give T cell receptor beta chains drawn from one sample of a study of cytomegalovirus exposure and HLA in healthy donors. Profiled with immunoSEQ multiplex PCR; TCRdb holds only in-frame clones, not every one. The repertoire has a few hundred thousand clones, 80% to 90% of them found once; the top ten carry about 0.91%. Sequencing was carried out using PBMCs. All receptors come from a woman between 18 and 29 years old in good health and CMV-seronegative. Each CDR3 is given with its conserved first and last residue. A D gene is named only where the DNA matches it firmly.

>TRBV7-2|TRBD2|TRBJ2-1
CASSLVLAGGCFF
>TRBV6-1|TRBD1|TRBJ1-2
CASSETGDGYGYTF
>TRBV29-1|-|TRBJ1-1
CSVRGNTEAFF
>TRBV5-1|TRBD1|TRBJ2-7
CASSSRDRRAYEQYF
>TRBV7-3|TRBD2|TRBJ2-1
CASSFTSGDNEQFF
>TRBV7-9|TRBD2|TRBJ2-3
CASSPLVGGDTDTQYF
>TRBV7-2|-|TRBJ2-7
CASSSSPTPLEQYF
>TRBV5-1|TRBD1|TRBJ1-1
CASSLAGQKNTEAFF
>TRBV23-1|TRBD1|TRBJ2-7
CASRPTRQGSYEQYF
>TRBV21-1|-|TRBJ2-5
CASSKHGRARETQYF
>TRBV7-9|-|TRBJ1-1
CASKQISDTEAFF
>TRBV4-2|-|TRBJ1-4
CASSHPGEGEKLFF
>TRBV4-1|TRBD2|TRBJ2-7
CASSQGGLAVTSYEQYF
>TRBV9|-|TRBJ2-1
CASSEAGNPYNEQFF
>TRBV6-1|-|TRBJ2-3
CASKVQGSTDTQYF
>TRBV19|TRBD2|TRBJ2-5
CASSHGLAEGETQYF